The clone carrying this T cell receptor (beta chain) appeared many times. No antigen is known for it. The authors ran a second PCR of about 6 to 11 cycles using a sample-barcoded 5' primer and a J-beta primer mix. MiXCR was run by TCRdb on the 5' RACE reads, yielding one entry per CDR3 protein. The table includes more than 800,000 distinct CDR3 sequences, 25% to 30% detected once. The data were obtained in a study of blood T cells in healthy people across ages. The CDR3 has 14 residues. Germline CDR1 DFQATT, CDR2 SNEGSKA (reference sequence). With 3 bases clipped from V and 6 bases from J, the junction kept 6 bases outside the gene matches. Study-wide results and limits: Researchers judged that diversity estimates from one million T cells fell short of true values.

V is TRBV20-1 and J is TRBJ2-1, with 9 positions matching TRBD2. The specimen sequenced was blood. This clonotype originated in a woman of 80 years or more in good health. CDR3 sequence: CSARGTSKTNEQFF. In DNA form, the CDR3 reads TGCAGTGCTAGGGGGACTAGCAAAACCAATGAGCAGTTCTTC.